This is a list of T cell receptor beta chains from one sample in a study of blood T cell repertoires in COVID-19. Profiling relied on immunoSEQ multiplex PCR, and the TCRdb table lists in-frame clones only, not all of them. The data contain hundreds of thousands of clones, 87% of them singletons. Source material: PBMCs or T cells enriched from blood (not recorded which). The receptors come from a woman between 18 and 29 years old with acute COVID-19. The CDR3 runs from the conserved cysteine through the conserved F or W. The order of the fields is D gene, V gene, clone size, J gene, CDR3 DNA, CDR3 protein. D genes are given only for firm matches. Part of the rows lack a size; the others show once, few, many or a class for expanded clones.

NA	TRBV2	NA	TRBJ2-1	TGTGCCAGCAGTGGAGAGCTGGTGCAGTTCTTC	CASSGELVQFF
TRBD2	TRBV2	few	TRBJ2-2	TGTGCCAGCGTAACTAGCGGGGGATACACCGGGGAGCTGTTTTTT	CASVTSGGYTGELFF
TRBD1	TRBV18	NA	TRBJ1-2	TGTGCCAGCTCACCGCCAACAGGGGTCGCAAACTATGGCTACACCTTC	CASSPPTGVANYGYTF
TRBD1	TRBV14	NA	TRBJ2-5	TGTGCCAGCAGCCCGGGGACAGGGGTCGTTTACGGGGAGACCCAGTACTTC	CASSPGTGVVYGETQYF
NA	TRBV12-3/TRBV12-4	NA	TRBJ2-5	TGTGCCAGCAGTTTACTACCTCAAGAGACCCAGTACTTC	CASSLLPQETQYF
TRBD1	TRBV6-2/TRBV6-3	NA	TRBJ2-7	TGTGCCAGCAGTTACAGGGGGCCCTCCATCTACGAGCAGTACTTC	CASSYRGPSIYEQYF
NA	TRBV14	NA	TRBJ2-5	TGTGCCAGCAGCCCAGGGATTCGGGAGACCCAGTACTTC	CASSPGIRETQYF
TRBD1	TRBV20-1	NA	TRBJ2-4	TGCAGTGCTAGTGGGGACAGAAACATTCAGTACTTC	CSASGDRNIQYF
NA	TRBV30	NA	TRBJ1-1	TGTGCCTGGAGTGCAGACAGGAGAAACACTGAAGCTTTCTTT	CAWSADRRNTEAFF
NA	TRBV3-1/TRBV3-2	once	TRBJ2-3	TGTGCCAGCAGCCTCAGTGGCCACACAGATACGCAGTATTTT	CASSLSGHTDTQYF
TRBD1	TRBV7-9	NA	TRBJ1-2	TGTGCCAGCAGCTTAGTCGGGGGACAGAACTATGGCTACACCTTC	CASSLVGGQNYGYTF
NA	TRBV4-3	NA	TRBJ2-1	TGCGCCAGCAGCCAAGCCATAGCCCCCTACAATGAGCAGTTCTTC	CASSQAIAPYNEQFF
TRBD2	TRBV29-1	NA	TRBJ2-1	TGCAGCGTTGACCTAGCGGGAAGCTATGAGCAGTTCTTC	CSVDLAGSYEQFF
NA	TRBV9	NA	TRBJ2-5	TGTGCCAGCAGCGTAGAAGCAGGGAGGGAGACCCAGTACTTC	CASSVEAGRETQYF
TRBD2	TRBV19	NA	TRBJ2-5	TGTGCCAGTAGGGCGGGAGGTGCGACCCAGTACTTC	CASRAGGATQYF
NA	TRBV15	once	TRBJ2-7	TGTGCCACCAGCAGAGATCTGAATAGTGACGAGCAGTACTTC	CATSRDLNSDEQYF
TRBD1	TRBV19	once	TRBJ1-2	TGTGCCAGTAGTATAGATCACAGGGGGCGCGCGGGCTACACCTTC	CASSIDHRGRAGYTF
NA	TRBV15	NA	TRBJ2-7	TGTGCCACCAGCAGAGGCGAGAACAGGAGAGAGCAGTACTTC	CATSRGENRREQYF
NA	TRBV2	few	TRBJ1-5	TGTGCCAGCAGCCTCTATAGCAATCAGCCCCAGCATTTT	CASSLYSNQPQHF
NA	TRBV12-3/TRBV12-4	NA	TRBJ1-2	TGTGCCAGCAGTTTGGGGGGGCCCTATGGCTACACCTTC	CASSLGGPYGYTF
NA	TRBV5-1	NA	TRBJ2-7	TGCGCCAGCAGCGTAGGGGACGAGCAGTACTTC	CASSVGDEQYF
TRBD1	TRBV19	NA	TRBJ1-5	TGTGCCAGTAGTATAGACATGACAGGGTACAATCAGCCCCAGCATTTT	CASSIDMTGYNQPQHF
TRBD1	TRBV11-2	once	TRBJ2-7	TGTGCCAGCAGCTTAGTAGTGGGGACAGGGGCGATATACGAGCAGTACTTC	CASSLVVGTGAIYEQYF
NA	TRBV6-5	NA	TRBJ2-1	TGTGCCAGCAGTTCAGATAGCGGCGAATACAATGAGCAGTTCTTC	CASSSDSGEYNEQFF
TRBD1	TRBV6-1	NA	TRBJ1-5	TGTGCCAGCAGTGAATGGGAGGGACAGGAGGGCAATCAGCCCCAGCATTTT	CASSEWEGQEGNQPQHF
NA	TRBV21-1	NA	TRBJ2-7	TGTGCCAGCAGCAAAGCCCTCCGGGTCTTGGGCGAGCAGTACTTC	CASSKALRVLGEQYF
NA	TRBV6-5	once	TRBJ2-3	TGTGCCAGCAGTTCCGAGGGAGCCCCTAGCACAGATACGCAGTATTTT	CASSSEGAPSTDTQYF
TRBD2	TRBV7-2	NA	TRBJ2-3	TGTGCCAGCAGCTTGCAGGCGGGAGATGGCACAGATACGCAGTATTTT	CASSLQAGDGTDTQYF
NA	TRBV2	NA	TRBJ1-6	TGTGCCAGCAGTGTAGTCAGGGAAGATTCACCCCTCCACTTT	CASSVVREDSPLHF
NA	TRBV5-1	NA	TRBJ1-2	TGCGCCAGCAGCTTGGGAGGCGACGGGAACTATGGCTACACCTTC	CASSLGGDGNYGYTF
NA	TRBV7-9	NA	TRBJ1-5	TGTGCCAGCAGCCCAGGGGCGGTTCAGCCCCAGCATTTT	CASSPGAVQPQHF
NA	TRBV4-3	NA	TRBJ1-4	TGCGCCAGCAGCCAAGAGGACAGCTCGAATGAAAAACTGTTTTTT	CASSQEDSSNEKLFF
NA	TRBV28	NA	TRBJ1-4	TGTGCCAGCAGTTTAGGGGGCTCAACTAATGAAAAACTGTTTTTT	CASSLGGSTNEKLFF
TRBD1	TRBV6-1	NA	TRBJ1-6	TGTGCCAGCAGTGTTCCGGGACAGGGGCCTAATTCACCCCTCCACTTT	CASSVPGQGPNSPLHF
TRBD1	TRBV5-4	NA	TRBJ1-4	TGTGCCAGCAGCCCCGAGGGCGGGACAGGGGTGAAACTGTTTTTT	CASSPEGGTGVKLFF
NA	TRBV2	NA	TRBJ1-5	TGTGCCAGCAGTGGAGGCAATCAGCCCCAGCATTTT	CASSGGNQPQHF
TRBD2	TRBV5-8	once	TRBJ2-3	TGTGCCAGCAGCCAGGGACTAGCGCACACTAGCACAGATACGCAGTATTTT	CASSQGLAHTSTDTQYF
TRBD2	TRBV7-2	NA	TRBJ2-7	TGTGCCAGCAGCTCCGGGACTAGCGGGATCTACGAGCAGTACTTC	CASSSGTSGIYEQYF
NA	TRBV6-4	NA	TRBJ1-1	TGTGCCAGCAGTGACATAGTTGGAGGGGATTGTACTGAAGCTTTCTTT	CASSDIVGGDCTEAFF
NA	TRBV4-1	few	TRBJ1-2	TGCGCCAGCAGCCAAGGGGCCACAAGGTATGGCTACACCTTC	CASSQGATRYGYTF
TRBD1	TRBV19	NA	TRBJ2-5	TGTGCCAGTCAGAGTACAGGGGGCGCGGGGACCCAGTACTTC	CASQSTGGAGTQYF
TRBD2	TRBV4-3	once	TRBJ2-7	TGCGCCAGCAGCCAAGAAGCTAGCGGAGACATACGGCAGTACTTC	CASSQEASGDIRQYF
NA	TRBV18	NA	TRBJ1-1	TGTGCCAGCTCACCAGATTCTTCAGGGCGAGAAGCTTTCTTT	CASSPDSSGREAFF
TRBD1	TRBV18	NA	TRBJ1-1	TGTGCCAGCTCACCCTCCCCGAGAGATGCAGGGGGGAACACTGAAGCTTTCTTT	CASSPSPRDAGGNTEAFF
NA	TRBV18	NA	TRBJ2-6	TGTGCCAGCTCACCATTAGTCGGCTCTGGGGCCAACGTCCTGACTTTC	CASSPLVGSGANVLTF
NA	TRBV14	NA	TRBJ2-3	TGTGCCAGCAGCCAAGTCCAGGGGCTGTCTGGCACAGATACGCAGTATTTT	CASSQVQGLSGTDTQYF